This T cell receptor beta chain appears in the sequencing data of a study of T-cell memory formation after mild COVID-19 (dated by TCRdb to the early 2020s). In the study overall: Most TCR sequence clusters were specific to one of the two donors. In a couple of donors, T-cell clones that expanded and contracted after mild COVID-19 were followed by sequencing TCRalpha and TCRbeta repertoires longitudinally. The cohort comprised two young, previously healthy adult volunteers, one female and one male.

For CDR1 and CDR2, the germline V gene (reference sequence) lists SGHKS and YYEKEE. The V end gives up 4 bases and the J end 0 bases, leaving 11 bases in the junction not matched to a gene. The CDR3 contains 18 residues, cysteine and phenylalanine counted. The DNA shown is the 54-base CDR3, in frame from base 1. PBMCs were isolated by Ficoll-Paque density gradient centrifugation. This clonotype has a handful of counts. The target of this receptor is not known. No base-level quality is on record; no much larger clone is a single base apart. Study-wide findings and limitations: Contracting CD4+ clones were found mainly in CM and EM memory subsets, while CD8+ clones were enriched in EMRA. SARS-CoV-2 specificity of the second-wave clones peaking on day 37 was not confirmed. The detection of some responding clones in pre-infection memory suggests that pre-existing cross-reactive memory T cells joined the SARS-CoV-2 response. Only a couple of mild cases were covered by the study, and larger cohorts that include severe cases with pre-infection samples were considered necessary. From day 15 to 85, contracting clones showed balanced CD4/CD8 phenotypes, whereas a second wave of clones that expanded from day 15 to 37 leaned towards CD4+.

Sequencing used an Illumina NovaSeq 6000. cDNA libraries for TCRalpha and TCRbeta were prepared by 5'RACE using constant-segment primers, with sample barcodes and unique molecular identifiers added. Trizol reagent was used to extract RNA from every sample. Library amplification was performed in two PCR steps, and a second sample barcode and Illumina TruSeq adapters were introduced in the second step. Libraries were sequenced on an Illumina NovaSeq with 2 x 150 bp paired-end reads. On the authors' methods: Reads were demultiplexed and collapsed into UMI-guided consensus sequences with migec v1.2.7. Using mixcr v2.1.11, UMI consensuses were aligned to TRA and TRB V and J templates and then assembled into clonotypes. Clonotypes were classified as expanded or contracted when called significant by both edgeR and NoisET, with noise models trained on biological replicates. For edgeR calls, the thresholds were a false discovery rate-adjusted p below 0.01 and a log2 fold-change of 1. As an exploratory analysis of dynamics, max-normalized trajectories of the 1000 most abundant clonotypes were examined by PCA with hierarchical clustering. The CD4 or CD8 phenotype of responding clones was assigned using the separately sequenced CD4+ and CD8+ repertoires. Through fastp at Q25 and MiXCR, TCRdb rebuilt clones from the public reads, retaining in-frame beta chains. Identical CDR3 protein sequences are pooled into one entry, listed with their most common genes and DNA. For this entry, the V and J calls and clone size follow TCRdb and not the study's own pipeline. The sample contains more than 110,000 distinct CDR3 sequences, 20% to 25% of them found a single time. In total, the top ten clones hold about 24% of the sample.

The V and J genes are TRBV5-5 and TRBJ1-2, with TRBD1 matching 11 junction bases. This receptor was obtained from an adult woman who had mild COVID-19 (a few samples of this study predate the infection). The sample titles of this study are shuffled in the database, so cell type and time point are left out; the donor was told from shared clones. The specimen sequenced was PBMCs or a T cell subset sorted from them (not recorded which). The CDR3 loop reads CASSRQDRGQTANYGYTF. The base sequence is TGTGCCAGCAGCCGACAGGACAGGGGGCAAACGGCTAACTATGGCTACACCTTC.